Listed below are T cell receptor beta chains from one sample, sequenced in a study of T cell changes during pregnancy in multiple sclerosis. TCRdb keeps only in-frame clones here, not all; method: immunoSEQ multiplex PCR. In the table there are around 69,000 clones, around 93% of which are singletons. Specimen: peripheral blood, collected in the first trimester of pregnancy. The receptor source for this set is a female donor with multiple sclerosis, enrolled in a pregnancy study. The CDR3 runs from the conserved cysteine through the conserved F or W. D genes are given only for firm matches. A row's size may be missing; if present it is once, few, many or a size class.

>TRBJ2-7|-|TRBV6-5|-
TGTGCCAGCAGTCTAGGGCCGGGGATCGGCGAGCAGTACTTC
CASSLGPGIGEQYF
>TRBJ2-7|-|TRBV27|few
TGTGCCAGCAGTACATTCCCAGGGTACTTC
CASSTFPGYF
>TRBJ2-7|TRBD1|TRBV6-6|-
TGTGCCAGCAGTGCTCTAGGACAGGGGGACGAGCAGTACTTC
CASSALGQGDEQYF
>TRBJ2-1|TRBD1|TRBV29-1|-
TGCAGCGTAAACAGGGGGAATGAGCAGTTCTTC
CSVNRGNEQFF
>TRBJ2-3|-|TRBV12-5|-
TGTGCTAGTGGCCGAGCGGGCACAGATACGCAGTATTTT
CASGRAGTDTQYF
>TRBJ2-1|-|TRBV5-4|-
TGTGCCAGCAGCCAAGATCAGTTTGAGCAGTTCTTC
CASSQDQFEQFF
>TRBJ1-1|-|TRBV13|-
TGTGCCAGCAGCACCTGGACAGTGAACACTGAAGCTTTCTTT
CASSTWTVNTEAFF
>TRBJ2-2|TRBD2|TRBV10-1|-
TGCGCCAGCAGTGATCCGGGACTAGCGGGAGAAGACCCCAACACCGGGGAGCTGTTTTTT
CASSDPGLAGEDPNTGELFF
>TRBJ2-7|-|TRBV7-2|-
TGTGCCAGCAGTCCACAACCTAACAGGGTCAACTACGAGCAGTACTTC
CASSPQPNRVNYEQYF
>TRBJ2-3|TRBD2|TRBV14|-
TGTGCCAGCAGCCACCATCGGTCTAGCGGGAGTGTGGATACGCAGTATTTT
CASSHHRSSGSVDTQYF
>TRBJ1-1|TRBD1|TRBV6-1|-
TGTGCCAGCAGTTCCGGGACAGCGAACACTGAAGCTTTCTTT
CASSSGTANTEAFF